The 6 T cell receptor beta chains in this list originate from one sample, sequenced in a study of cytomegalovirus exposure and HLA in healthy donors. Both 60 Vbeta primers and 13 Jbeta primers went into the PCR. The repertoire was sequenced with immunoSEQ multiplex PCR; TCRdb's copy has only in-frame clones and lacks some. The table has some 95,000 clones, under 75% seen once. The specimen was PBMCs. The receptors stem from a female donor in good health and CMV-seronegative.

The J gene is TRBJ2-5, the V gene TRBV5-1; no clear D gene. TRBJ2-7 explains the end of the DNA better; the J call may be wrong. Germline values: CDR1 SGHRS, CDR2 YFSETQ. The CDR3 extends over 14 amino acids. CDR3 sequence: CASSLDAGFYEQYF. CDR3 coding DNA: TGCGCCAGCAGCTTGGATGCAGGTTTCTACGAGCAGTACTTC.

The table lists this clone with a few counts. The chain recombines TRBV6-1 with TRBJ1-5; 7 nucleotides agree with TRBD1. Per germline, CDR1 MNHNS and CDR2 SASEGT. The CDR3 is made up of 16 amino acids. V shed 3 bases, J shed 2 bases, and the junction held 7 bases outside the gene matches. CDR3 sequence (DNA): TGTGCCAGCAGTGACCAGTCCGGGACAGGCAATCAGCCCCAGCATTTT. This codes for CASSDQSGTGNQPQHF.

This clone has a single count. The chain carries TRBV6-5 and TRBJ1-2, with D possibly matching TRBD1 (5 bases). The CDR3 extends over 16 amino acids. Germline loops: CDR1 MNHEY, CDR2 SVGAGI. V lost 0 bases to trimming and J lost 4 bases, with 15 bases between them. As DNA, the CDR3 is TGTGCCAGCAGTTACTCGGAGACCCTGGGGCTCTATGGCTACACCTTC. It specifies CASSYSETLGLYGYTF.

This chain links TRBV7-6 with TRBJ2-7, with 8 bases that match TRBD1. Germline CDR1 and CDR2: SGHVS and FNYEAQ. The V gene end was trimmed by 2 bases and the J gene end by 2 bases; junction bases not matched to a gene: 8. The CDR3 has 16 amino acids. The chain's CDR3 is CASSLLVGTGTYEQYF. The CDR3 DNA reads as TGTGCCAGCAGCTTATTGGTCGGGACAGGAACCTACGAGCAGTACTTC.

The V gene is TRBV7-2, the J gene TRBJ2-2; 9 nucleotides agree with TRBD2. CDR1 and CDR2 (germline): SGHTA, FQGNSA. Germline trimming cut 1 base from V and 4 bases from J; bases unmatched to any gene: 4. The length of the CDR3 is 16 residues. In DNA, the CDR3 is TGTGCCAGCAGCTTAGGGCGGGGGGGAGGCACCGGGGAGCTGTTTTTT. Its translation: CASSLGRGGGTGELFF.

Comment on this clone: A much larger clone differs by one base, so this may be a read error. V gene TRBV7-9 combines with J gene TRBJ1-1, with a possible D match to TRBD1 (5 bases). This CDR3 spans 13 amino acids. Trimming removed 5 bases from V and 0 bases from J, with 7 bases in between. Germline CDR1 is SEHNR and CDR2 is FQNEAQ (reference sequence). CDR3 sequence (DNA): TGTGCCAGCAGCCCGACAGTGAACACTGAAGCTTTCTTT. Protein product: CASSPTVNTEAFF.